This TCR beta chain emerged from a study of response to subunit inactivated influenza vaccine. TCRdb recomputed calls from the RT-PCR reads with MiXCR, one row per CDR3 protein. Among around 520,000 distinct CDR3 sequences listed, roughly 27% were seen once. A remark on this clonotype: Antigen specificity is unknown.

Study conclusions and caveats: It was the authors' suggestion that each seasonal influenza vaccination recruits few new T cells.

The origin of this receptor is a man aged 45 to 65 who received an inactivated influenza vaccine. The source was CD4+ T cells sorted from PBMCs, collected about 5 days after vaccination.

CDR3: CASSQLGGKRNTEAFF. CDR3 DNA sequence: TGCGCCAGCAGCCAACTGGGGGGGAAGAGAAACACTGAAGCTTTCTTT. The rearrangement links TRBV4-1 to TRBJ1-1; the D gene is possibly TRBD1 (5 bases). The CDR3 contains 16 residues. The germline CDR1 and CDR2 sequences are MGHRA and YSYEKL. Trimming took off 2 bases at V and 2 bases at J, with 15 bases between the two ends.